These T cell receptor beta chains were read from a single sample in a study of breast tumors, draining lymph nodes, adjacent tissues. TCRdb called the multiplex PCR reads again in MiXCR, with one record for every CDR3 protein. The sample shows approximately 230,000 distinct CDR3 sequences, less than 35% of them seen only once. Sequenced material: axillary lymph node tissue. The origin of the receptors is a female donor with breast cancer. Some clones in this sample may be carry-over from other donors' samples. The CDR3 runs from the conserved cysteine through the conserved F or W. Fields, in order: clone size, V gene, J gene, D gene, CDR3 protein, CDR3 DNA. The D gene is left open where the match is weak. Clone size is stated in some rows and not others, as once, few, many or a class when expanded.

few	TRBV29-1	TRBJ1-1	-	CSVESGSSSGAFF	TGCAGCGTTGAATCAGGAAGTAGTTCTGGAGCTTTCTTT
-	TRBV12-3/TRBV12-4	TRBJ1-5	-	CASSFSPKASEHF	TGTGCCAGCAGTTTCTCCCCCAAGGCGTCGGAGCATTTT
many	TRBV15	TRBJ1-2	-	CATSRVGSGYTF	TGTGCCACCAGCAGAGTTGGGAGCGGGTACACCTTC
few	TRBV5-4	TRBJ2-7	TRBD1	CASSLGQAHEQYF	TGTGCCAGCAGCCTGGGACAGGCCCACGAGCAGTACTTC
-	TRBV7-9	TRBJ2-7	TRBD1	CASSTGTGGGGEQYF	TGTGCCAGCAGCACCGGGACAGGGGGCGGCGGCGAGCAGTACTTC
-	TRBV20-1	TRBJ1-2	-	CSARVFENYGYTF	TGCAGTGCTAGAGTTTTTGAAAACTATGGCTACACCTTT
-	TRBV19	TRBJ1-6	-	CASNPGGEIAYNSPLHF	TGTGCCAGTAACCCTGGGGGTGAGATAGCCTATAATTCACCCCTCCACTTT
many	TRBV7-3	TRBJ2-3	-	CASSLGLAPIDTQYF	TGTGCCAGCAGCTTAGGGTTAGCCCCCATAGATACGCAGTATTTT
-	TRBV20-1	TRBJ1-1	-	CSAGGMRGTEAFF	TGCAGTGCTGGAGGGATGCGGGGGACTGAAGCTTTCTTT
few	TRBV7-8	TRBJ1-1	TRBD1	CASSLGQGHTEAFF	TGTGCCAGCAGCTTAGGACAGGGACACACTGAAGCTTTCTTT
-	TRBV11-2	TRBJ1-1	-	CASSHGRGKNTEAFF	TGTGCCAGCAGCCATGGGCGGGGGAAGAACACTGAAGCTTTCTTT
-	TRBV5-5	TRBJ1-3	-	CASSRDAGRYSGNTIYF	TGTGCCAGCAGCCGAGACGCTGGCAGGTACTCTGGAAACACCATATATTTT
-	TRBV20-1	TRBJ2-7	TRBD1	CSASGTGTGIGEQYF	TGCAGTGCTAGTGGGACCGGGACAGGGATTGGCGAGCAGTACTTC
many	TRBV6-4	TRBJ2-7	-	CASSETGMDEQYF	TGTGCCAGCAGTGAAACGGGGATGGACGAGCAGTACTTC
once	TRBV7-8	TRBJ1-5	-	CASSSRDRSNQPQHF	TGTGCCAGCAGCTCCAGAGACAGGAGCAATCAGCCCCAGCATTTT
-	TRBV7-2	TRBJ1-6	TRBD1	CASSEGQGVYNSPLHF	TGTGCCAGCAGCGAAGGACAGGGGGTTTATAATTCACCCCTCCACTTT
many	TRBV30	TRBJ1-4	TRBD1	CAWSEGQKREKLFF	TGTGCCTGGAGTGAGGGACAGAAAAGGGAAAAACTGTTTTTT
-	TRBV20-1	TRBJ2-1	-	CSAIAGARNEQFF	TGCAGTGCTATCGCGGGCGCCCGCAATGAGCAGTTCTTC
many	TRBV14	TRBJ2-5	-	CASSQGGRGETQYF	TGTGCCAGCAGCCAAGGTGGTAGAGGAGAGACCCAGTACTTC
-	TRBV25-1	TRBJ2-2	TRBD2	CASSPPRHPGLAGVGELFF	TGTGCCAGCAGTCCCCCTAGACACCCGGGACTAGCGGGGGTCGGGGAGCTGTTTTTT
many	TRBV14	TRBJ2-3	TRBD2	CASSPLGGTDTQYF	TGTGCCAGCAGCCCCCTCGGGGGGACAGATACGCAGTATTTT
many	TRBV7-9	TRBJ2-7	-	CASSLAGVSDEQYF	TGTGCCAGCAGCTTGGCCGGTGTTTCAGACGAGCAGTACTTC
-	TRBV6-5	TRBJ2-7	-	CASSHSFRTGEQYF	TGTGCCAGCAGTCACTCGTTCCGGACCGGTGAGCAGTACTTC
many	TRBV7-9	TRBJ2-3	TRBD2	CASSFSPGGRGTDTQYF	TGTGCCAGCAGCTTTTCCCCTGGCGGGAGGGGCACAGATACGCAGTATTTT
-	TRBV25-1	TRBJ2-1	TRBD2	CASRGHGGASGGFNEQFF	TGTGCCAGCAGAGGCCACGGTGGGGCTAGCGGGGGGTTCAATGAGCAGTTCTTC
many	TRBV11-1	TRBJ2-7	-	CASSSRGTISHEQYF	TGTGCCAGCAGCTCCCGGGGGACCATTAGCCACGAGCAGTACTTC
-	TRBV20-1	TRBJ2-7	-	CSASVRSYEQYF	TGCAGTGCAAGCGTACGTTCCTACGAGCAGTACTTC
many	TRBV12-3/TRBV12-4	TRBJ2-3	TRBD2	CASRSGGQGDTQYF	TGTGCCAGCAGGAGCGGGGGGCAGGGTGATACGCAGTATTTT
few	TRBV28	TRBJ2-5	TRBD2	CASSPTTSGLGETQYF	TGTGCCAGCAGCCCGACGACTAGCGGATTGGGGGAGACCCAGTACTTC
once	TRBV20-1	TRBJ2-4	-	CSAAGGGNIQYF	TGCAGTGCTGCCGGGGGCGGAAACATTCAGTACTTC
many	TRBV20-1	TRBJ2-5	-	CSAYPRDTRQTQYF	TGCAGTGCCTACCCCCGGGACACTAGGCAGACCCAGTACTTC
many	TRBV5-1	TRBJ2-1	TRBD1	CASSLHGTGRVDEQFF	TGCGCCAGCAGCTTGCATGGGACAGGGAGGGTCGATGAGCAGTTCTTC
many	TRBV10-3	TRBJ2-5	-	CAISTPGVQETQYF	TGTGCCATCAGTACCCCGGGGGTCCAAGAGACCCAGTACTTC
-	TRBV6-6	TRBJ1-1	-	CASRGGMNTEAFF	TGTGCCAGCAGGGGCGGGATGAACACTGAAGCTTTCTTT
few	TRBV7-8	TRBJ1-3	-	CASSLISGRVSGNPIYF	TGTGCCAGCAGCTTAATCTCTGGAAGGGTCTCTGGAAACCCCATATATTTT
-	TRBV25-1	TRBJ1-6	-	CASRMMGAYSPLHF	TGTGCCAGCAGAATGATGGGGGCGTATTCACCCCTCCACTTT
many	TRBV6-5	TRBJ1-2	-	CASSYRRDGYTF	TGTGCCAGCAGTTACAGGAGGGACGGCTACACCTTC
-	TRBV6-1	TRBJ2-6	TRBD2	CASSVGTSSGANVLTF	TGTGCCAGCAGTGTAGGGACTAGCTCTGGGGCCAACGTCCTGACTTTC
-	TRBV27	TRBJ2-1	TRBD2	CASGGVSYNEQFF	TGTGCCAGTGGGGGGGTATCATACAATGAGCAGTTCTTC
-	TRBV4-3	TRBJ2-2	TRBD2	CASSQGGRVVGGELFF	TGCGCCAGCAGCCAAGGGGGGAGGGTGGTTGGCGGGGAGCTGTTTTTT
many	TRBV7-9	TRBJ2-7	TRBD1	CASSPIWTGPGYEQYF	TGTGCCAGCAGCCCCATTTGGACAGGGCCGGGGTACGAGCAGTACTTC
-	TRBV2	TRBJ2-3	-	CASSGPDTQYF	TGTGCCAGCAGTGGCCCAGATACGCAGTATTTT
-	TRBV5-4	TRBJ2-3	TRBD2	CASSLVVAGGYVARDTQYF	TGTGCCAGCAGCTTGGTGGTAGCGGGGGGGTACGTCGCCCGGGATACGCAGTATTTT
-	TRBV24-1	TRBJ2-1	TRBD2	CATSDRTSGRVNERFF	TGTGCCACCAGTGATCGGACTAGCGGGAGGGTAAATGAGCGGTTCTTC
many	TRBV7-2	TRBJ1-5	-	CASSLYGGSNQPQHF	TGTGCCAGCAGCTTATACGGGGGTAGCAATCAGCCCCAGCATTTT
-	TRBV5-6	TRBJ2-2	-	CASSLPGMYTGELFF	TGTGCCAGCAGCTTGCCCGGGATGTACACCGGGGAGCTGTTTTTT
-	TRBV6-1	TRBJ1-5	-	CASSADRTSNQPQHF	TGTGCCAGCAGTGCAGATAGGACGAGCAATCAGCCCCAGCATTTT